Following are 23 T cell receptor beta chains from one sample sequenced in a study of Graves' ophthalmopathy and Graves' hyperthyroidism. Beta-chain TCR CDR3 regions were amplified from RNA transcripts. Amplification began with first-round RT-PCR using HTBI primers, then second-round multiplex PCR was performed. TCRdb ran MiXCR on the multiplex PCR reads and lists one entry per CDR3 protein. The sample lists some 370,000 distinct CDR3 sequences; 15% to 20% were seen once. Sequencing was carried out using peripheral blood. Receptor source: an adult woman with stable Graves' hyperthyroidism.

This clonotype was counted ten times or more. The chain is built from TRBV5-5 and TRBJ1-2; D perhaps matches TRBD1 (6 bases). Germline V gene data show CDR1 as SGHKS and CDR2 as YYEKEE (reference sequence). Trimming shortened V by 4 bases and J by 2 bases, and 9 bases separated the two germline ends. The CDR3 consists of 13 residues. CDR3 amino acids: CASSHGQNYGYTF. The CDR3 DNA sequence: TGTGCCAGCAGCCACGGACAGAACTATGGCTACACCTTC. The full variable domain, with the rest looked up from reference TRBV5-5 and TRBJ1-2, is DAGVTQSPTHLIKTRGQQVTLRCSPISGHKSVSWYQQVLGQGPQFIFQYYEKEERGRGNFPDRFSARQFPNYSSELNVNALLLGDSALYLCASSHGQNYGYTFGSGTRLTVV.

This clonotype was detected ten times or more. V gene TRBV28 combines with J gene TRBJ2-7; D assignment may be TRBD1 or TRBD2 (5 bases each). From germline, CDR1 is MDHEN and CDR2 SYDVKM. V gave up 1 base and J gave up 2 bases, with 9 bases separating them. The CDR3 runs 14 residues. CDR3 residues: CASSLSGPTYEQYF. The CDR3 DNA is TGTGCCAGCAGTTTATCGGGACCGACCTACGAGCAGTACTTC.

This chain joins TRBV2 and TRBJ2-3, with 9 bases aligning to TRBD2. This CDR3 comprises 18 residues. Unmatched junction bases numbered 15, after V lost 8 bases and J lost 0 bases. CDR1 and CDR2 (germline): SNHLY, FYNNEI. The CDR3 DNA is TGTGCCAGCTCCCCCAGCATGCCTAGCGGGGCTAGCACAGATACGCAGTATTTT. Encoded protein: CASSPSMPSGASTDTQYF.

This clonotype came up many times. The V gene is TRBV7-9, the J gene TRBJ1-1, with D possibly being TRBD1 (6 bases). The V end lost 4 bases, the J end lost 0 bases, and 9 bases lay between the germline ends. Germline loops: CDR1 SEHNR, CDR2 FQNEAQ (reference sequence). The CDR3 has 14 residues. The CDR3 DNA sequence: TGTGCCAGCAGCTCCGGACAGCTGAACACTGAAGCTTTCTTT. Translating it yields CASSSGQLNTEAFF.

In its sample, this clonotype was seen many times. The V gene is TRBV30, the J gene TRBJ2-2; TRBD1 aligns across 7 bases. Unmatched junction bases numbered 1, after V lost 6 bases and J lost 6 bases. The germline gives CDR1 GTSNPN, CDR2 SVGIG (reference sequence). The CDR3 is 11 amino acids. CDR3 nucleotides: TGTGCCTGTACAGGGGCCGGGGAGCTGTTTTTT. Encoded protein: CACTGAGELFF.

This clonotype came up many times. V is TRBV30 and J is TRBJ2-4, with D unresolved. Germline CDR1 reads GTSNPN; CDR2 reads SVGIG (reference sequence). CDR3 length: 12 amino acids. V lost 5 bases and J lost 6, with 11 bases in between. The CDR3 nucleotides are TGTGCCTGGGCCACGACCACAAACATTCAGTACTTC. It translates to CAWATTTNIQYF.

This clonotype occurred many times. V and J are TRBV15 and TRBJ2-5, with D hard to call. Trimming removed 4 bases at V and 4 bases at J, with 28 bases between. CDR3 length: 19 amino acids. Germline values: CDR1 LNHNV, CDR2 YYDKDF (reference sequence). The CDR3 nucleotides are TGTGCCACCAGCACCCCTCGTACCATATCAAGGCACTCCAGAGAGACCCAGTACTTC. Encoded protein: CATSTPRTISRHSRETQYF.

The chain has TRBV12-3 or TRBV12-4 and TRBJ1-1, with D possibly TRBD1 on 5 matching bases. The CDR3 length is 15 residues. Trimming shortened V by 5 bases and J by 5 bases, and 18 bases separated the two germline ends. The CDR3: CASSTRGRGGTEAFF. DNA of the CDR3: TGTGCCAGCAGTACCCGCGGGCGGGGGGGGACTGAAGCTTTCTTT.

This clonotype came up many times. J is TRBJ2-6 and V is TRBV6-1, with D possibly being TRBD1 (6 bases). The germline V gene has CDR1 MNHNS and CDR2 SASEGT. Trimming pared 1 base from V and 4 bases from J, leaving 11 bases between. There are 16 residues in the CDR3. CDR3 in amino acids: CASSEGTGSGANVLTF. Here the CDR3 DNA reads TGTGCCAGCAGTGAAGGCACAGGGTCAGGGGCCAACGTCCTGACTTTC.

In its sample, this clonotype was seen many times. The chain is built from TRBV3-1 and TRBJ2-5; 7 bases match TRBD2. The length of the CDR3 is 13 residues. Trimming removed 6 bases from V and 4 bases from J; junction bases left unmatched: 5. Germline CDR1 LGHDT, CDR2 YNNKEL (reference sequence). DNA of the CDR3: TGTGCCAGCAGTCCACGGGAGGCAGAGACCCAGTACTTC. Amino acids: CASSPREAETQYF.

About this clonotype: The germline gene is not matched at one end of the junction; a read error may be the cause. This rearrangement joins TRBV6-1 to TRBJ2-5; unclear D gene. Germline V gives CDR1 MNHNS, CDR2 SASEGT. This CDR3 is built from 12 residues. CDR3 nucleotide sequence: TGTGCCAGCCAGAGGCGACAAGAGACCAAGTACTTC. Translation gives CASQRRQETKYF.

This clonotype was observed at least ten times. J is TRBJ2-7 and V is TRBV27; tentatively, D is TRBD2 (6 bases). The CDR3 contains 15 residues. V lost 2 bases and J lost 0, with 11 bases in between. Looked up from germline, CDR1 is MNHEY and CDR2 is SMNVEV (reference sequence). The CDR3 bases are TGTGCCAGCAGTTTAACGGCTAGCGCCTCCTACGAGCAGTACTTC. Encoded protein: CASSLTASASYEQYF.

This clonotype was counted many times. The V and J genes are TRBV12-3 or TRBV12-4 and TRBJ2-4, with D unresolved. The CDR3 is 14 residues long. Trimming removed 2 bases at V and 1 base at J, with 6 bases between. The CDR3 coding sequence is TGTGCCAGCAGTTTACAAGGGGCCAAAAACATTCAGTACTTC. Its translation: CASSLQGAKNIQYF.

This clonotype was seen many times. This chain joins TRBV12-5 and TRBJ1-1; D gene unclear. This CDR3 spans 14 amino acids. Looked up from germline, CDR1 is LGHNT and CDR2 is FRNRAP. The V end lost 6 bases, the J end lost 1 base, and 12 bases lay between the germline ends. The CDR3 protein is CASGWSVTNTEAFF. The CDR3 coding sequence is TGTGCTAGTGGCTGGTCGGTTACGAACACTGAAGCTTTCTTT.

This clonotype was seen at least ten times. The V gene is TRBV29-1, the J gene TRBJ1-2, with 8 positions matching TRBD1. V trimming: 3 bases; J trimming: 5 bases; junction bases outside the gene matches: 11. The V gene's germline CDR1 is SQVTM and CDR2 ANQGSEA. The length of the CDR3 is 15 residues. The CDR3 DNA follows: TGCAGCGTTGAGTTGTTATCAGGGGGCGCATATGGCTACACCTTC. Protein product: CSVELLSGGAYGYTF.

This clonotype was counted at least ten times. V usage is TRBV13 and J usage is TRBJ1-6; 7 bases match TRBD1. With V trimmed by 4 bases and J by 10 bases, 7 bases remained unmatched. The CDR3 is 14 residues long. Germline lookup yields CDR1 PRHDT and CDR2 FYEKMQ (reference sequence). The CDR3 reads CASSSGQVTSPLHF. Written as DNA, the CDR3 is TGTGCCAGCAGCTCAGGACAGGTTACCTCACCCCTCCACTTT.

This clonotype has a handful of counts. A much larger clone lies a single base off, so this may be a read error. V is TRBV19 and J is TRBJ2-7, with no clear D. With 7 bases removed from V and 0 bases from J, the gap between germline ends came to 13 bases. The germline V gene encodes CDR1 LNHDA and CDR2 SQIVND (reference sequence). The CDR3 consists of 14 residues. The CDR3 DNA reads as TGTGCCAGTACGCCCCAAGTCAACTCCTACGAGCAGTACGTC. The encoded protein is CASTPQVNSYEQYV.

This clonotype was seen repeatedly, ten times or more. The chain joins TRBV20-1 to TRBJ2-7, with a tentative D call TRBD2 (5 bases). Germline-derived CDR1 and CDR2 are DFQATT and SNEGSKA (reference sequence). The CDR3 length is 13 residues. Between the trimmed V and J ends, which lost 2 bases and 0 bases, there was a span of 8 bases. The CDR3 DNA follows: TGCAGTGCTAGAACGGCGGGCTCCTACGAGCAGTACTTC. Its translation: CSARTAGSYEQYF.

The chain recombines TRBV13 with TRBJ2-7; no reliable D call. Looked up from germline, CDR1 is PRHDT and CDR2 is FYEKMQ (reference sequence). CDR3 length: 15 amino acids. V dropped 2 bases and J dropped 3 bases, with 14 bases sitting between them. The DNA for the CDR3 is TGTGCCAGCAGCTTACACCTACCCGGTGACTACGAGCAGTACTTC. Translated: CASSLHLPGDYEQYF.

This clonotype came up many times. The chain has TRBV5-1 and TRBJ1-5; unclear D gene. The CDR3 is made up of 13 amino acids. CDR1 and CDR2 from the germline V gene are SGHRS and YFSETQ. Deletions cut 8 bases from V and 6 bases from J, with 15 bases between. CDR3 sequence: CASKAGIGQPQHF. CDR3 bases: TGCGCCAGTAAGGCCGGGATCGGTCAGCCCCAGCATTTT.

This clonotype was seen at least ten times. The CDR3 spells CASSMGPVYSPLHF. CDR3 DNA sequence: TGTGCCAGCAGCATGGGACCGGTTTATTCACCCCTCCACTTT. This chain links TRBV7-9 with TRBJ1-6, with D perhaps TRBD1 (5 bases). This CDR3 contains 14 residues. Germline V CDR1 and CDR2: SEHNR, FQNEAQ (reference sequence). Trimming removed 5 bases from V and 8 bases from J, with 13 bases in between.

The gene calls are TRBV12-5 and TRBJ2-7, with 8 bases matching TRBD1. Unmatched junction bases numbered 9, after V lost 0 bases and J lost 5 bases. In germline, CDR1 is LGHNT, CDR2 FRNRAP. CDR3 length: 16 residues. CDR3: CASGLVVQGAGNEQYF. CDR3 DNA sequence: TGTGCTAGTGGTTTGGTGGTTCAGGGGGCCGGTAACGAGCAGTACTTC.

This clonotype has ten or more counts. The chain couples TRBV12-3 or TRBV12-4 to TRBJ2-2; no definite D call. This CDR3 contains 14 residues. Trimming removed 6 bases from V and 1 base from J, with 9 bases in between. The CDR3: CASSRAGNTGELFF. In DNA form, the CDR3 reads TGTGCCAGCAGCCGGGCAGGGAACACCGGGGAGCTGTTTTTT.